Listed below are T cell receptor beta chains from one sample, sequenced in a study of Graves' ophthalmopathy and Graves' hyperthyroidism. MiXCR was run by TCRdb on the multiplex PCR reads, yielding one entry per CDR3 protein. The top ten hold around 7% of the sample, which has over 500,000 distinct CDR3 sequences, over 20% seen once. The sample was peripheral blood. These receptors were taken from a woman between 18 and 30 years old with stable Graves' hyperthyroidism. Some clones in this sample may be carry-over from other donors' samples. The CDR3 runs from the conserved cysteine through the conserved F or W. A D gene is named only where the DNA matches it firmly. Not all rows give a size; the values are once, few, many and, for expanded clones, a class.

-	-	TRBV9	TRBJ1-1	16	TGTGCCAGCAGTTCCGATGTAGGCAATACGGGGACTGAAGCTTTCTTT	CASSSDVGNTGTEAFF
-	many	TRBV29-1	TRBJ2-2	12	TGCAGCGTTGTATCAGGGGCCGGGGAGCTGTTTTTT	CSVVSGAGELFF
-	-	TRBV10-3	TRBJ1-1	13	TGTGCCATCAGTAAAATAGGGGATACTGAAGCTTTCTTT	CAISKIGDTEAFF
TRBD1	many	TRBV20-1	TRBJ2-7	13	TGCAGTGCTAGGCGGGACAGGGGCTACGAGCAGTACTTC	CSARRDRGYEQYF
-	-	TRBV28	TRBJ2-7	11	TGTGCCAGCAGTAAGGTCCACGAGCAGTACTTC	CASSKVHEQYF
-	many	TRBV20-1	TRBJ2-5	13	TGCAGTGCTGCGGACTCCCGCCAAGAGACCCAGTACTTC	CSAADSRQETQYF
TRBD2	many	TRBV6-5	TRBJ2-5	13	TGTGCCAGCATCAGCGGGATCCAAGAGACCCAGTACTTC	CASISGIQETQYF
-	-	TRBV20-1	TRBJ2-5	12	TGCAGTGCTAGCGCGCCAACAGAGACCCAGTACTTC	CSASAPTETQYF
-	many	TRBV2	TRBJ2-4	14	TGTGCCAGCAGTGAAAGGACAGTCAAAAACATTCAGTACTTC	CASSERTVKNIQYF
-	few	TRBV4-1	TRBJ2-5	15	TGCGCCAGCAGCCAAGATAGGCCCGTCATAGGGACCCAGTACTTC	CASSQDRPVIGTQYF
-	many	TRBV27	TRBJ1-5	15	TGTGCCAGCAGCATCAGCAGGGGTTGGGGACAGCCCCAGCATTTT	CASSISRGWGQPQHF
TRBD1	many	TRBV7-2	TRBJ2-7	14	TGTGCCAGCAGTCCCCGACAGGGGCCTTACGAGCAGTACTTC	CASSPRQGPYEQYF